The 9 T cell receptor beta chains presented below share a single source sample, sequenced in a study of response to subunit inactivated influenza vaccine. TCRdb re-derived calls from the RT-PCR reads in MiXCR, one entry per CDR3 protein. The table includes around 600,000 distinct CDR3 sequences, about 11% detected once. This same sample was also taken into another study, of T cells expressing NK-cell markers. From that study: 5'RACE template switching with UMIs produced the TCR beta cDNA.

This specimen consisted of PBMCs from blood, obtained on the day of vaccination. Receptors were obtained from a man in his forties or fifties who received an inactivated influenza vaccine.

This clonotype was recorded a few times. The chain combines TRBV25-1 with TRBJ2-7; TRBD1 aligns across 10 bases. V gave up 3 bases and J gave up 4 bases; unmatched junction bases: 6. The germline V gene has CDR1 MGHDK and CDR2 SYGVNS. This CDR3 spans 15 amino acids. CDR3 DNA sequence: TGTGCCAGCAGTGACCCGGGACAGGGGCTTTACGAGCAGTACTTC. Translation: CASSDPGQGLYEQYF.

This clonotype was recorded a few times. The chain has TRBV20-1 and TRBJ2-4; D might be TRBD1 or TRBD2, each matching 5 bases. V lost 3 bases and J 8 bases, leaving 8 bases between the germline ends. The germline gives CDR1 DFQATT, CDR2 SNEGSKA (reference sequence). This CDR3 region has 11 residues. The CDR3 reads CSASLGDIQYF. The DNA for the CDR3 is TGCAGTGCTAGCTTGGGGGACATTCAGTACTTC.

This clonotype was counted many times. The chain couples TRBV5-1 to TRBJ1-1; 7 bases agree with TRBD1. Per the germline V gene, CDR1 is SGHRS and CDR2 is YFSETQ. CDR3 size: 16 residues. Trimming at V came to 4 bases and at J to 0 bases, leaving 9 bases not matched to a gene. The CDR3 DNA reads TGCGCCAGCAGCGACCGGGACAGCTTCATGAACACTGAAGCTTTCTTT. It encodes CASSDRDSFMNTEAFF.

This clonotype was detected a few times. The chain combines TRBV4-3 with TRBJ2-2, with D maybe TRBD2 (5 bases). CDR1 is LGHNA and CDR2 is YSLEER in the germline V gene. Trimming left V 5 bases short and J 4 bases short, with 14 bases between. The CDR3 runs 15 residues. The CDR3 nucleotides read TGCGCCAGCAGCAGACGGGGATTAGGCACCGGGGAGCTGTTTTTT. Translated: CASSRRGLGTGELFF.

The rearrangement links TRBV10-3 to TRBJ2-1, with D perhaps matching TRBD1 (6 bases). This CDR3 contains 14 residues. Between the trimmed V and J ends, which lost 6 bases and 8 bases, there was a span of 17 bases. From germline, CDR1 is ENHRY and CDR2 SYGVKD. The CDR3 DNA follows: TGTGCCATCAGCTCCCTAATAGGGGGAGATGAGCAGTTCTTC. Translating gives CAISSLIGGDEQFF.

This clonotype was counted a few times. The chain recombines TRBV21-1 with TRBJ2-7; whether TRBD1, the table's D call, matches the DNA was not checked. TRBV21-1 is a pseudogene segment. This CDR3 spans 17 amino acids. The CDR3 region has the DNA TGTGCCAGCAGCAAGACACGGACACTTCAACTAGCCTACGAGCAGTACTTC. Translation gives CASSKTRTLQLAYEQYF.

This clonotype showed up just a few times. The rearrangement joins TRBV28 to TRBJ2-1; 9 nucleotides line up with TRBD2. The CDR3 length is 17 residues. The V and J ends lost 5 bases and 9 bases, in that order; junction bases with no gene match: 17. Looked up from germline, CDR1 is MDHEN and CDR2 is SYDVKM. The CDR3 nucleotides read TGTGCCAGCAGTCCCCTGTGGCGGGGGGGATCAATCGGTGAGCAGTTCTTC. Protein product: CASSPLWRGGSIGEQFF.

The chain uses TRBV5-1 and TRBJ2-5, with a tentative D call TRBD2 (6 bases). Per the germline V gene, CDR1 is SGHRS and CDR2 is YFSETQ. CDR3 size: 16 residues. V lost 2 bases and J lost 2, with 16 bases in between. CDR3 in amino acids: CASSFQATSPQETQYF. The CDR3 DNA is TGCGCCAGCAGCTTCCAGGCGACTAGTCCACAAGAGACCCAGTACTTC.

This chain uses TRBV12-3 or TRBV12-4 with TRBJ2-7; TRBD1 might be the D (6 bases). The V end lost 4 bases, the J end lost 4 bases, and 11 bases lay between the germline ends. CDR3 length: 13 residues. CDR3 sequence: CASSSITGYEQYF. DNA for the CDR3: TGTGCCAGCAGTTCAATTACAGGGTACGAGCAGTACTTC.